This T cell receptor beta chain derives from a study of cytomegalovirus exposure and HLA in healthy donors. Study-wide context: An early release of data contained approximately 80 million unique TCRs, which came from HLA-typed donors. Study results and caveats: One variant, a missense change in DCLRE1C, was linked in a later analysis to TCR beta V- and J-gene trimming. Most TCR sequences were uncommon, yet certain public TCRs appeared in many donors.

This cohort consisted of healthy bone marrow donors. Primers for the PCR totalled 60 Vbeta and 13 Jbeta. This table comes from immunoSEQ multiplex PCR, and its TCRdb copy is limited to in-frame clones, with some not included. Recorded for this sample: about 160,000 clones. Concerning this clone: Antigen specificity is unknown.

The CDR3 is 16 residues long. Between the trimmed V and J ends, which lost 3 bases and 0 bases, there was a span of 13 bases. Germline V CDR1 and CDR2: LGHNA, YSLEER. Sequences were obtained from PBMCs. The J gene is TRBJ2-3, the V gene TRBV4-3; D perhaps matches TRBD2 (6 bases). The TCR comes from an older woman in good health and CMV-seronegative. CDR3 bases: TGCGCCAGCAGCCACCAAGGAGGGGACAGCACAGATACGCAGTATTTT. Amino acid sequence: CASSHQGGDSTDTQYF.